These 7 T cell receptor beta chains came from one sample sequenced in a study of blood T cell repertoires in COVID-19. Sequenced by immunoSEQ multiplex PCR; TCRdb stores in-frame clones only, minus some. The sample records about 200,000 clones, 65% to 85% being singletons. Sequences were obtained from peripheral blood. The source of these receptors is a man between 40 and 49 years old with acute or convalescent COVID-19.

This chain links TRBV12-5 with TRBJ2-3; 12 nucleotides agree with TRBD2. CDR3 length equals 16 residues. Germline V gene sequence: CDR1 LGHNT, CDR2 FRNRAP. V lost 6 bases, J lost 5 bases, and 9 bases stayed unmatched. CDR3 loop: CASGKSSGRGGDTQYF. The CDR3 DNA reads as TGTGCTAGTGGGAAATCTAGCGGGAGGGGTGGAGATACGCAGTATTTT.

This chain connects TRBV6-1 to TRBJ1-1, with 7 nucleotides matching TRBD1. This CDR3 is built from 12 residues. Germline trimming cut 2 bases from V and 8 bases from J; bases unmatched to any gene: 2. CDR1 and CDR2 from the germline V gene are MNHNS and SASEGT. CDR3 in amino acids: CASSERGQEAFF. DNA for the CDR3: TGTGCCAGCAGTGAACGGGGACAGGAAGCTTTCTTT.

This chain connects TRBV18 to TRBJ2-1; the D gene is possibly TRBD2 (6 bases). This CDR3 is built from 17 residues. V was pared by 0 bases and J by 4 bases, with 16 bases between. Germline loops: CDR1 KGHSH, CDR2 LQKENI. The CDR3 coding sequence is TGTGCCAGCTCACCACCGTTGAGGCAGACTAGTTACAATGAGCAGTTCTTC. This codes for CASSPPLRQTSYNEQFF.

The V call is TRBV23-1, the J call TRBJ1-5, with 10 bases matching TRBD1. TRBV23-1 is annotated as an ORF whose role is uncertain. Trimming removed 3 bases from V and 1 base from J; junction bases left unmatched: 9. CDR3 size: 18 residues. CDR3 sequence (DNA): TGCGCCAGCAGTCATTCGGGACAGGGGATCAGGAGCAATCAGCCCCAGCATTTT. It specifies CASSHSGQGIRSNQPQHF.

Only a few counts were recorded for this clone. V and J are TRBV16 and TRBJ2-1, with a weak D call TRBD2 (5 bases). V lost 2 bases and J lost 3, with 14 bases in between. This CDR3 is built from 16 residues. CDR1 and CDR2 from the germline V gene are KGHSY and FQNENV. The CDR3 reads CASSQPIRADYNEQFF. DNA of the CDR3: TGTGCCAGCAGCCAACCCATCCGAGCGGACTACAATGAGCAGTTCTTC.

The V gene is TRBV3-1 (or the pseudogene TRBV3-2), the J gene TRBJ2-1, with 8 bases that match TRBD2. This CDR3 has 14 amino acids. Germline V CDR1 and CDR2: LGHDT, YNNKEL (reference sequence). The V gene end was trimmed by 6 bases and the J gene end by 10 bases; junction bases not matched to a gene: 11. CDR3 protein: CASRALAGNGEQFF. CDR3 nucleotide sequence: TGTGCCAGCAGAGCCCTAGCGGGTAATGGCGAGCAGTTCTTC.

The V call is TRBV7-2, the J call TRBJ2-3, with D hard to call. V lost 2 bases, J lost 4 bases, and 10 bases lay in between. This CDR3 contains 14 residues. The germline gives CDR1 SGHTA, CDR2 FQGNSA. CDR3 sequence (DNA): TGTGCCAGCAGCTTATCCAGGTCGGCAGATACGCAGTATTTT. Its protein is CASSLSRSADTQYF.